These 10 T cell receptor beta chains came from one sample sequenced in a study of T cell changes during pregnancy in multiple sclerosis. Measured with immunoSEQ multiplex PCR; TCRdb has only the in-frame clones, and not every one. Among over 35,000 clones listed, more than 85% were seen once. The input for sequencing was CD8+ T cells from peripheral blood mononuclear cells, taken in the first trimester of pregnancy. These receptors were collected from a female donor with multiple sclerosis, enrolled in a pregnancy study.

The J gene is TRBJ2-1, the V gene TRBV19; TRBD1 agrees at 7 bases. Germline trimming cut 7 bases from V and 6 bases from J; bases unmatched to any gene: 9. This CDR3 spans 14 amino acids. Germline V CDR1 and CDR2: LNHDA, SQIVND (reference sequence). DNA of the CDR3: TGTGCCAGTACTAGAACAGGGGCCCCCAATGAGCAGTTCTTC. Protein product: CASTRTGAPNEQFF.

The chain employs TRBV7-3 and TRBJ2-3, with D perhaps matching TRBD2 (6 bases). Germline CDR1 and CDR2: SGHTA and FQGTGA. The CDR3 sequence is 16 residues long. The V end was cut by 2 bases, the J end by 0 bases, with 12 bases between. CDR3 in amino acids: CASSLFSGSSTDTQYF. DNA of the CDR3: TGTGCCAGCAGCTTATTTAGCGGTTCTAGCACAGATACGCAGTATTTT. Full variable domain (missing parts from reference TRBV7-3 and TRBJ2-3): GAGVSQTPSNKVTEKGKYVELRCDPISGHTALYWYRQSLGQGPEFLIYFQGTGAADDSGLPNDRFFAVRPEGSVSTLKIQRTERGDSAVYLCASSLFSGSSTDTQYFGPGTRLTVL.

The V gene is TRBV6-5, the J gene TRBJ1-2; 8 positions match TRBD1. This CDR3 is built from 16 residues. V shed 0 bases and J 6 bases; nucleotides not matched to a gene: 9. Germline-derived CDR1 and CDR2 are MNHEY and SVGAGI. The CDR3 reads CASSYSQGALKNGYTF. CDR3 bases: TGTGCCAGCAGTTACTCGCAGGGGGCTTTGAAGAATGGCTACACCTTC.

In its sample, this clone was seen once. The chain carries TRBV13 and TRBJ1-2; 10 bases fit TRBD1. CDR3 length equals 14 residues. Germline trimming cut 5 bases from V and 7 bases from J; bases unmatched to any gene: 7. Per the germline V gene, CDR1 is PRHDT and CDR2 is FYEKMQ (reference sequence). The CDR3 DNA is TGTGCCAGCAGCGGCCCGGGACAGGGGATTGGCTACACCTTC. As protein: CASSGPGQGIGYTF. The full variable domain, in which reference TRBV13 and TRBJ1-2 provide the parts outside the CDR3, is AAGVIQSPRHLIKEKRETATLKCYPIPRHDTVYWYQQGPGQDPQFLISFYEKMQSDKGSIPDRFSAQQFSDYHSELNMSSLELGDSALYFCASSGPGQGIGYTFGSGTRLTVV.

The chain couples TRBV29-1 to TRBJ1-1; D remains unclear. The V gene's germline CDR1 is SQVTM and CDR2 ANQGSEA. The CDR3 is 13 residues long. The germline V and J ends were trimmed by 6 bases and 1 base, with 12 bases remaining between them. The CDR3 nucleotides read TGCAGCGTCGCCCCAGGTCCGAACACTGAAGCTTTCTTT. This sequence encodes CSVAPGPNTEAFF.

CDR3 nucleotides: TGTGCCAGCAGCTTCAGGGGGGCTAATGAAAAACTGTTTTTT. Protein: CASSFRGANEKLFF. The genes are TRBV7-6 and TRBJ1-4; TRBD1 matches at 7 bases. The J segment lost 3 bases and the V segment lost 3 bases, leaving 1 base of the junction unmatched. Germline lookup yields CDR1 SGHVS and CDR2 FNYEAQ. This CDR3 has 14 residues.

This clone was counted once. The V gene is TRBV27, the J gene TRBJ1-2; the D is unclear. CDR3 length: 12 amino acids. From germline, CDR1 is MNHEY and CDR2 SMNVEV (reference sequence). Trimming took off 4 bases at V and 7 bases at J, with 10 bases between the two ends. The CDR3: CASSSDIGGYTF. The CDR3 DNA sequence: TGTGCCAGCAGTTCCGACATCGGTGGCTACACCTTC.

V and J are TRBV7-6 and TRBJ1-1; 7 bases are shared with TRBD1. V lost 0 bases, J lost 4 bases, and 5 bases stayed unmatched. Germline V gene lookup returns CDR1 SGHVS and CDR2 FNYEAQ. CDR3 size: 15 residues. The DNA of the CDR3 is TGTGCCAGCAGCTTAGCTAGCAGGGGGAGCACTGAAGCTTTCTTT. Protein sequence: CASSLASRGSTEAFF.

J is TRBJ2-2 and V is TRBV9; 9 positions match TRBD1. The germline CDR1 and CDR2 sequences are SGDLS and YYNGEE. V dropped 1 base and J dropped 0; count of bases not matched to a gene: 4. The CDR3 loop spans 17 amino acids. This CDR3 reads CASSVTRQGANTGELFF. The CDR3 nucleotides are TGTGCCAGCAGCGTAACTAGACAGGGGGCGAACACCGGGGAGCTGTTTTTT.

V gene TRBV4-1 combines with J gene TRBJ1-1; D unresolved. The CDR3 is made up of 15 amino acids. Germline V gene data show CDR1 as MGHRA and CDR2 as YSYEKL. The V and J ends lost 0 bases and 0 bases respectively, with 8 bases between them. The CDR3 DNA follows: TGCGCCAGCAGCCAAGAAGCAGGCCTGAACACTGAAGCTTTCTTT. Amino acids: CASSQEAGLNTEAFF.